This TCR beta chain was recovered during a study of shared clonotypes between healthy human individuals. Turning to the study itself: Three plates each covered CD4 naive and memory; CD8 naive two, CD8 memory one.

Trimming removed 7 bases from V and 4 bases from J, with 20 bases in between. This CDR3 contains 16 residues. General study results and limits: Estimated richness was generally greater in naive than memory subsets. Clonotype sharing levels among donors were expected to vary with sequencing depth.

Worth noting for this clone: Antigen: not known.

Data came from immunoSEQ multiplex PCR; TCRdb stores just in-frame clones and leaves some out. The sample yields a few million clones, 85% to 95% seen once. Everyone who donated was a Caucasian adult who lived in Nashville, Tennessee. The TCR originated in a man between 18 and 35 years old in good health. The sample comprised naive CD4+ T cells sorted from blood. Subset denoted: CD45RA+ positively selected. The V and J genes are TRBV6-7 and TRBJ2-1; the D is unclear. TRBV6-7 is an open reading frame, and its role is uncertain. The DNA of the CDR3 is TGTGCCAGCAACCCGACTGCCGGGCGGCTATACAATGAGCAGTTCTTC. Its translation: CASNPTAGRLYNEQFF.